These 16 T cell receptor beta chains share one sample of origin, sequenced in a study of cytomegalovirus exposure and HLA in healthy donors (dated by TCRdb to 2017 to 2019). Receptors were amplified or captured by the immunoSEQ multiplex PCR assay. The multiplex PCR relied on a mix of 60 forward primers for TCR Vbeta segments and 13 reverse primers for TCR Jbeta segments. What TCRdb holds here is the immuneACCESS table cut down to in-frame rearrangements. Part of the clones is not present; checked against another copy, under half of the missing clones reflect an unresolved V gene, and the others are unexplained. The sample data list roughly 70,000 clones, and roughly nine tenths of these were observed just once. Clones ranked in the top ten supply over 10% of the sample. Material: PBMCs. These receptors were taken from a woman aged 25 to 39 in good health and CMV-seropositive.

V is TRBV19 and J is TRBJ2-1, with TRBD1 as a possible D gene (6 bases). Per germline, CDR1 LNHDA and CDR2 SQIVND (reference sequence). The CDR3 is made up of 16 amino acids. The ends were cut back, 6 bases at V and 6 bases at J, with 21 bases in the middle. CDR3 DNA sequence: TGTGCCAGTAGACCTCTCACAGGGAGCCTTTCCAATGAGCAGTTCTTC. It encodes CASRPLTGSLSNEQFF. The whole variable domain, remainder taken from reference TRBV19 and TRBJ2-1, is DGGITQSPKYLFRKEGQNVTLSCEQNLNHDAMYWYRQDPGQGLRLIYYSQIVNDFQKGDIAEGYSVSREKKESFPLTVTSAQKNPTAFYLCASRPLTGSLSNEQFFGPGTRLTVL.

The CDR3 reads CASSQTSGRVDEQYF. In DNA form, the CDR3 reads TGTGCCAGCAGCCAAACTAGCGGGAGAGTCGACGAGCAGTACTTC. The chain is built from TRBV4-2 and TRBJ2-7; 11 bases line up with TRBD2. This CDR3 region has 15 residues. V lost 2 bases and J lost 5; bases outside the gene matches: 5. From germline, CDR1 is LGHNA and CDR2 YNFKEQ.

The genes are TRBV2 and TRBJ2-7; 7 nucleotides line up with TRBD1. With V trimmed by 6 bases and J by 0 bases, 11 bases remained unmatched. This CDR3 contains 16 residues. From germline, CDR1 is SNHLY and CDR2 FYNNEI. The CDR3 nucleotides read TGTGCCAGCAGGGCCACCTTGACAGGGATCTCCTACGAGCAGTACTTC. Its protein is CASRATLTGISYEQYF.

CDR3 DNA sequence: TGTGCCAGCTCACCTACAGGGGTGAGCAATCAGCCCCAGCATTTT. This encodes CASSPTGVSNQPQHF. The chain combines TRBV18 with TRBJ1-5; TRBD1 matches at 7 bases. The junction had 3 bases not matched to a gene; V was cut back by 3 bases and J by 1 base. Per the germline V gene, CDR1 is KGHSH and CDR2 is LQKENI. The CDR3 is made up of 15 amino acids.

This clone was counted once. The chain recombines TRBV6-5 with TRBJ1-1; possible D gene TRBD1, 5 bases. V was clipped by 2 bases and J by 6 bases, with 7 bases between them. Germline V lookup: CDR1 MNHEY, CDR2 SVGAGI. CDR3 length: 12 amino acids. The CDR3 loop is CASSYAGAEAFF. The CDR3 DNA reads TGTGCCAGCAGTTACGCGGGGGCTGAAGCTTTCTTT.

This clone was counted a single time. The chain combines TRBV27 with TRBJ1-2, with 8 nucleotides matching TRBD1. The V gene's germline CDR1 is MNHEY and CDR2 SMNVEV (reference sequence). The CDR3 has 15 residues. V trimming: 4 bases; J trimming: 7 bases; junction bases outside the gene matches: 11. The CDR3 sequence is CASSSARAGGAGYTF. CDR3 in DNA: TGTGCCAGCAGTTCCGCCCGGGCAGGGGGCGCTGGCTACACCTTC.

V and J are TRBV13 and TRBJ2-1, with TRBD2 matching over 7 bases. Germline trimming cut 3 bases from V and 7 bases from J; bases unmatched to any gene: 12. This CDR3 is built from 16 residues. Germline lookup yields CDR1 PRHDT and CDR2 FYEKMQ (reference sequence). The CDR3 region has the DNA TGTGCCAGCAGCTTGGGAAGACTAGCTGGAACGAATGAGCAGTTCTTC. This sequence encodes CASSLGRLAGTNEQFF. The full variable domain, rest sourced from reference TRBV13 and TRBJ2-1, is AAGVIQSPRHLIKEKRETATLKCYPIPRHDTVYWYQQGPGQDPQFLISFYEKMQSDKGSIPDRFSAQQFSDYHSELNMSSLELGDSALYFCASSLGRLAGTNEQFFGPGTRLTVL.

This clone has a single count. One end of the junction does not line up with germline, which may come from a read error. The rearrangement links TRBV4-1 to TRBJ2-7, with TRBD1 identical over 7 bases. This CDR3 is 13 amino acids long. Germline loops: CDR1 MGHRA, CDR2 YSYEKL. This CDR3 reads CASRGSETYEQYF. CDR3 DNA: TGCGCAAGCAGGGGGAGTGAGACCTACGAGCAGTACTTC.

The chain is built from TRBV6-4 and TRBJ1-2; no firm D call. The CDR3 has 12 amino acids. The germline CDR1 and CDR2 sequences are MRHNA and SNTAGT. V was cut by 3 bases and J by 4 bases, with 6 bases left in between. The DNA for the CDR3 is TGTGCCAGCAGTGAGAGAGGCTATGGCTACACCTTC. Amino acids: CASSERGYGYTF.

The V and J genes are TRBV5-1 and TRBJ1-1; D uncertain. This CDR3 region has 14 residues. Germline-derived CDR1 and CDR2 are SGHRS and YFSETQ. The ends were cut back, 4 bases at V and 3 bases at J, with 13 bases in the middle. The CDR3 region is CASSVEGSYTEAFF. CDR3 sequence (DNA): TGCGCCAGCAGCGTCGAGGGATCCTACACTGAAGCTTTCTTT.

The chain links TRBV7-2 to TRBJ2-7; D perhaps matches TRBD1 (5 bases). V lost 4 bases and J lost 3, with 10 bases in between. CDR3 length equals 13 residues. From germline, CDR1 is SGHTA and CDR2 FQGNSA. CDR3 sequence reads: CASSSRQSYEQYF. The CDR3 bases are TGTGCCAGCAGCTCTCGACAGAGCTACGAGCAGTACTTC. Combining the CDR3 with reference TRBV7-2 and TRBJ2-7 gives the whole variable domain GAGVSQSPSNKVTEKGKDVELRCDPISGHTALYWYRQSLGQGLEFLIYFQGNSAPDKSGLPSDRFSAERTGGSVSTLTIQRTQQEDSAVYLCASSSRQSYEQYFGPGTRLTVT.

The rearrangement uses TRBV6-5 and TRBJ2-2, with 7 bases identical to TRBD2. Per germline, CDR1 MNHEY and CDR2 SVGAGI. With 6 bases clipped from V and 2 bases from J, the junction kept 3 bases outside the gene matches. The CDR3 sequence is 14 residues long. The CDR3 sequence is CASRSGVNTGELFF. In nucleotides, the CDR3 is TGTGCCAGCAGGAGCGGGGTTAACACCGGGGAGCTGTTTTTT.

The chain carries TRBV5-1 and TRBJ2-7; a weak D match, TRBD1 (5 bases). The V gene lost 1 base and the J gene lost 1 base, with 6 bases spanning the gap. In germline, CDR1 is SGHRS, CDR2 YFSETQ. There are 13 residues in the CDR3. In DNA, the CDR3 is TGCGCCAGCAGCTTGACAGGTTCCTACGAGCAGTACTTC. Encoded protein: CASSLTGSYEQYF.

This clone was counted a single time. The DNA for the CDR3 is TGCGCCAGCAGCCCGGGACAGGGTGAGTTGGAGCAGTACTTC. It encodes CASSPGQGELEQYF. The chain combines TRBV5-1 with TRBJ2-7, with 9 bases aligning to TRBD1. The V gene end was trimmed by 4 bases and the J gene end by 7 bases; junction bases not matched to a gene: 9. The V gene's germline CDR1 is SGHRS and CDR2 YFSETQ. The CDR3 runs to 14 residues.

Here the CDR3 reads CASSSGQGASYEQYF. The CDR3 DNA sequence: TGTGCCAGCAGCTCGGGACAGGGGGCATCCTACGAGCAGTACTTC. J is TRBJ2-7 and V is TRBV5-4, with 12 bases lining up with TRBD1. There are 15 residues in the CDR3. In germline, CDR1 is SGHNT, CDR2 YYREEE (reference sequence). The V gene end was trimmed by 3 bases and the J gene end by 1 base; junction bases not matched to a gene: 2.

This chain uses TRBV19 with TRBJ2-2; perhaps TRBD1 as D (6 bases). CDR1 is LNHDA and CDR2 is SQIVND in the germline V gene (reference sequence). The CDR3 length is 14 residues. The V and J ends lost 10 bases and 6 bases respectively, with 18 bases between them. CDR3: CATTRTVQAGELFF. The CDR3, as DNA: TGTGCCACCACCCGGACAGTACAGGCCGGGGAGCTGTTTTTT.